Listed below are T cell receptor beta chains from one sample, sequenced in a study of OX40 agonist ivuxolimab in advanced cancers. Sequenced by immunoSEQ multiplex PCR; TCRdb stores in-frame clones only, minus some. This sample has some 70,000 clones, with about 89% found just once. Sequencing was performed on CD4+ or CD8+ T cells sorted from blood, taken in a trial of the OX40 agonist ivuxolimab. The receptors derive from an adult with an advanced solid tumor such as melanoma, head and neck, liver or kidney cancer. The CDR3 runs from the conserved cysteine through the conserved F or W. D genes are given only for firm matches. Rows give clone size only sometimes, using once, few, many, or a class for an expanded clone.

>TRBV28|TRBD1|-|TRBJ1-1
CASRFPTGGNTEAFF
TGTGCCAGCAGATTTCCCACAGGGGGGAACACTGAAGCTTTCTTT
>TRBV7-9|-|-|TRBJ2-1
CASSSRDSYNEQFF
TGTGCCAGCAGCTCCAGAGACTCCTACAATGAGCAGTTCTTC
>TRBV19|-|once|TRBJ1-1
CASLKEGGDTEAFF
TGTGCCAGCCTGAAGGAGGGGGGGGACACTGAAGCTTTCTTT
>TRBV11-3|-|-|TRBJ2-3
CASSLGVAGPGDTQYF
TGTGCCAGCAGCTTAGGAGTTGCGGGACCCGGAGATACGCAGTATTTT
>TRBV27|-|-|TRBJ1-5
CASKIGGGVGNQPQHF
TGTGCCAGCAAGATTGGTGGGGGGGTGGGCAATCAGCCCCAGCATTTT
>TRBV12-5|TRBD1|-|TRBJ2-1
CASGPSTGQHNEQFF
TGTGCTAGTGGTCCTTCCACGGGACAGCACAATGAGCAGTTCTTC
>TRBV18|-|-|TRBJ2-5
CASSPYVSQETQYF
TGTGCCAGCTCCCCCTATGTAAGTCAAGAGACCCAGTACTTC
>TRBV19|-|-|TRBJ1-1
CASSINKGIVFAEAFF
TGTGCCAGTAGTATAAACAAAGGTATTGTATTCGCTGAAGCTTTCTTT
>TRBV2|-|-|TRBJ2-1
CASSETGTQEQFF
TGTGCCAGCAGTGAAACGGGGACACAAGAGCAGTTCTTC
>TRBV6-5|TRBD1|-|TRBJ2-7
CASRRTGGEYEQYF
TGTGCCAGCAGACGGACAGGGGGGGAATACGAGCAGTACTTC
>TRBV7-3|TRBD2|-|TRBJ2-7
CASSSGTSARGEQYF
TGTGCCAGCAGCTCAGGGACTAGCGCTCGCGGCGAGCAGTACTTC
>TRBV27|TRBD1|-|TRBJ1-2
CASRVQGVPDYGYTF
TGTGCCAGCAGGGTACAGGGGGTTCCGGACTATGGCTACACCTTC
>TRBV28|-|-|TRBJ2-2
CASSSGQNTGELFF
TGTGCCAGCAGTTCGGGACAGAACACCGGGGAGCTGTTTTTT
>TRBV18|-|-|TRBJ2-5
CASSVLAKETQYF
TGTGCCAGCTCAGTACTAGCTAAAGAGACCCAGTACTTC
>TRBV9|-|once|TRBJ2-2
CASSAAWGANTGELFF
TGTGCCAGCAGCGCCGCCTGGGGGGCAAACACCGGGGAGCTGTTTTTT